The rows below give T cell receptor beta chains drawn from one sample of a study of T cells after yellow fever vaccination. MiXCR, run by TCRdb on the 5' RACE reads, gives a single entry per CDR3 protein. The sample has roughly 500,000 distinct CDR3 sequences, approximately 21% seen once. The sequencing here drew on PBMCs, taken 15 days after the yellow fever booster vaccination. These receptor sequences come from a man younger than 45 who received the YFV17D yellow fever vaccine. CDR3s include the opening cysteine and the closing phenylalanine or tryptophan. The order of the fields is V gene, J gene, clone size, D gene, CDR3 length, CDR3 protein, CDR3 DNA. D genes are given only for firm matches. Clone size is not always given. Where it is, it says once, few, many or a class for expanded clones.

v_gene: TRBV6-4
j_gene: TRBJ2-3
abundance: many
d_gene: TRBD2
len: 15
CDR3aa: CASSAGLAATDTQYF
CDR3nt: TGTGCCAGCAGTGCCGGACTAGCGGCCACAGATACGCAGTATTTT

v_gene: TRBV4-3
j_gene: TRBJ2-3
abundance: few
d_gene: -
len: 15
CDR3aa: CASSHQLVGTDTQYF
CDR3nt: TGCGCCAGCAGCCACCAATTAGTAGGCACAGATACGCAGTATTTT

v_gene: TRBV20-1
j_gene: TRBJ2-1
abundance: -
d_gene: TRBD1
len: 11
CDR3aa: CSGTGGDEQFF
CDR3nt: TGCAGTGGGACAGGGGGGGATGAGCAGTTCTTC

v_gene: TRBV7-9
j_gene: TRBJ2-7
abundance: -
d_gene: -
len: 15
CDR3aa: CASSPIQGIFYEQYF
CDR3nt: TGTGCCAGCAGCCCGATCCAGGGGATTTTCTACGAGCAGTACTTC

v_gene: TRBV7-9
j_gene: TRBJ2-5
abundance: -
d_gene: -
len: 15
CDR3aa: CASSLRETRWETQYF
CDR3nt: TGTGCCAGCAGCTTACGAGAAACTAGGTGGGAGACCCAGTACTTC

v_gene: TRBV7-8
j_gene: TRBJ2-1
abundance: -
d_gene: -
len: 12
CDR3aa: CASSLIETEQFF
CDR3nt: TGTGCCAGCAGCTTAATCGAGACTGAGCAGTTCTTC

v_gene: TRBV24-1
j_gene: TRBJ2-1
abundance: -
d_gene: -
len: 16
CDR3aa: CATSDPRGGSYNEQFF
CDR3nt: TGTGCCACCAGTGACCCGAGGGGGGGCTCCTACAATGAGCAGTTCTTC

v_gene: TRBV10-2
j_gene: TRBJ2-1
abundance: few
d_gene: -
len: 12
CDR3aa: CASSEGVIEQFF
CDR3nt: TGCGCCAGCAGTGAGGGCGTCATTGAGCAGTTCTTC

v_gene: TRBV7-8
j_gene: TRBJ2-3
abundance: -
d_gene: -
len: 17
CDR3aa: CASTDPSRDQHTDTQYF
CDR3nt: TGTGCCAGCACTGACCCCTCCCGGGACCAGCACACAGATACGCAGTATTTT

v_gene: TRBV20-1
j_gene: TRBJ2-5
abundance: -
d_gene: TRBD2
len: 12
CDR3aa: CSVLAGQETQYF
CDR3nt: TGCAGTGTTCTAGCGGGACAAGAGACCCAGTACTTC

v_gene: TRBV6-2/TRBV6-3
j_gene: TRBJ2-2
abundance: once
d_gene: -
len: 21
CDR3aa: CASSLLVPAGPRWGNTGELFF
CDR3nt: TGTGCCAGCAGCCTCCTAGTCCCAGCGGGCCCTAGGTGGGGTAACACCGGGGAGCTGTTTTTT

v_gene: TRBV5-5
j_gene: TRBJ1-1
abundance: few
d_gene: TRBD1
len: 16
CDR3aa: CASSLGQGNWLTEAFF
CDR3nt: TGTGCCAGCAGCTTGGGACAGGGAAATTGGTTGACTGAAGCTTTCTTT

v_gene: TRBV25-1
j_gene: TRBJ1-6
abundance: few
d_gene: -
len: 13
CDR3aa: CASHRIDNSPLHF
CDR3nt: TGTGCCAGCCACAGGATAGATAATTCACCCCTCCACTTT

v_gene: TRBV20-1
j_gene: TRBJ2-3
abundance: few
d_gene: -
len: 12
CDR3aa: CSARDVNSAQYF
CDR3nt: TGCAGTGCTAGAGATGTCAACAGCGCGCAGTATTTT

v_gene: TRBV27
j_gene: TRBJ2-2
abundance: -
d_gene: TRBD2
len: 14
CDR3aa: CASTPAGQTGELFF
CDR3nt: TGTGCCAGCACCCCAGCGGGGCAAACCGGGGAGCTGTTTTTT